This T cell receptor beta chain appears in the sequencing data of a study of T cell responses to AZD1222 COVID-19 vaccine. Study-wide results and caveats: Just a handful of AZD1222 recipients were seropositive at baseline.

After removal of 3 bases from V and 8 bases from J, the junction contained 9 bases not matched to a gene. Germline V gene lookup returns CDR1 MNHEY and CDR2 SVGAGI. The CDR3 contains 15 residues. Data came from immunoSEQ multiplex PCR; TCRdb stores just in-frame clones and leaves some out. The repertoire holds more than 85,000 clones, with about 94% as singletons. In the case of this clone: Its specificity is unknown.

This clonotype was sampled from an adult who received the AZD1222 COVID-19 vaccine. The V call is TRBV6-5, the J call TRBJ1-4; 7 bases align to TRBD1. Source: peripheral blood, taken 28 days after the second AZD1222 dose. CDR3 nucleotide sequence: TGTGCCAGCAGTTATTCGACAGGGAGAAAAGAAAAACTGTTTTTT. This sequence encodes CASSYSTGRKEKLFF.